These 27 T cell receptor beta chains share one sample of origin, sequenced in a study of CD8+CD57+ T cells in acquired aplastic anemia. Template material for TCR beta VDJ and CDR3 profiling consisted of genomic DNA. Each CDR3 protein gets one entry after TCRdb re-called the reads with MiXCR. The sample shows about 110,000 distinct CDR3 sequences, 40% to 65% of them seen only once. The sequencing sample was made of sorted CD4+, CD8+, or CD8+CD57+ T cells (not recorded which) from PBMCs. The receptors shown here come from a human donor in good health, serving as a control.

This clonotype has ten or more counts. This sequence joins TRBV5-6 and TRBJ2-2; D ambiguous. The CDR3 has 11 amino acids. Germline V gene lookup returns CDR1 SGHDT and CDR2 YYEEEE. Between the trimmed V and J ends, which lost 1 base and 7 bases, there was a span of 2 bases. CDR3 protein: CASSLLGELFF. CDR3 in DNA: TGTGCCAGCAGCTTGCTCGGGGAGCTGTTTTTT.

This chain's CDR3 is CASSFIQNTEAFF. The CDR3, as DNA: TGTGCCAGCAGTTTTATACAGAACACTGAAGCTTTCTTT. The chain recombines TRBV12-3 or TRBV12-4 with TRBJ1-1; no firm D call. With 3 bases removed from V and 1 base from J, the gap between germline ends came to 6 bases. The CDR3 has 13 amino acids.

V and J are TRBV4-3 and TRBJ1-1, with TRBD1 as a possible D gene (6 bases). This CDR3 has 15 residues. Germline V gene lookup returns CDR1 LGHNA and CDR2 YSLEER. V shed 3 bases and J shed 5 bases, with 16 bases lying between them. The CDR3 coding sequence is TGCGCCAGCAGCCAGGTACACAGGGTAGGTACTGAAGCTTTCTTT. This translates into CASSQVHRVGTEAFF.

Points on this clonotype: The junction shows a germline mismatch at one end, possibly a read error. This chain joins TRBV7-6 and TRBJ2-7; D remains unclear. From germline, CDR1 is SGHVS and CDR2 FNYEAQ. CDR3 size: 14 residues. CDR3 region: CAGSLVDGSYEQYF. The DNA of the CDR3 is TGTGCCGGCAGCTTAGTAGACGGCTCCTACGAGCAGTACTTC.

The J gene is TRBJ2-3, the V gene TRBV10-3; 8 bases map to TRBD1. Trimming removed 0 bases from V and 2 bases from J; junction bases left unmatched: 7. CDR1 is ENHRY and CDR2 is SYGVKD in the germline V gene. This CDR3 is built from 17 residues. The chain's CDR3 is CAISESRQGLYTDTQYF. Written as DNA, the CDR3 is TGTGCCATCAGTGAGTCTAGACAGGGGCTCTACACAGATACGCAGTATTTT.

This clonotype came up many times. V gene TRBV5-6 combines with J gene TRBJ2-7; no firm D call. V lost 1 base, J lost 2 bases, and 16 bases lay in between. CDR3 length: 16 amino acids. Germline V gene data show CDR1 as SGHDT and CDR2 as YYEEEE. CDR3 in DNA: TGTGCCAGCAGCTTGAGGCCAGTCCCAAGCACCTACGAGCAGTACTTC. It is translated as CASSLRPVPSTYEQYF.

The rearrangement joins TRBV15 to TRBJ1-4; no definite D call. CDR3 size: 13 residues. Germline V gene data show CDR1 as LNHNV and CDR2 as YYDKDF (reference sequence). V lost 0 bases, J lost 6 bases, and 5 bases lay in between. Here the CDR3 reads CATSRDRDEKLFF. CDR3 nucleotide sequence: TGTGCCACCAGCAGAGATAGAGATGAAAAACTGTTTTTT.

This clonotype is a singleton in its sample. The chain recombines TRBV19 with TRBJ1-2; tentatively, D is TRBD1 (5 bases). Per germline, CDR1 LNHDA and CDR2 SQIVND (reference sequence). Trimming pared 4 bases from V and 8 bases from J, leaving 20 bases between. The CDR3 sequence is 15 residues long. CDR3 DNA: TGTGCCAGTAGTACCAAGGGAAGGACGGGGCCAGGCTACACCTTC. Residues: CASSTKGRTGPGYTF.

V usage is TRBV11-1 and J usage is TRBJ1-2, with TRBD1 as a possible D gene (5 bases). This CDR3 spans 16 amino acids. Deletions cut 0 bases from V and 4 bases from J, with 15 bases between. Germline CDR1 is SGHAT and CDR2 is FQDESV (reference sequence). The CDR3 loop is CASSLAGQGEGYGYTF. The DNA for the CDR3 is TGTGCCAGCAGCTTAGCGGGGCAGGGAGAAGGCTATGGCTACACCTTC.

The V gene is TRBV13, the J gene TRBJ2-7; 11 bases line up with TRBD1. The V gene's germline CDR1 is PRHDT and CDR2 FYEKMQ (reference sequence). This CDR3 has 16 amino acids. The V and J ends lost 5 bases and 5 bases, in that order; junction bases with no gene match: 11. CDR3: CASSHRDRGIKNEQYF. CDR3 bases: TGTGCCAGCAGCCACCGGGACAGGGGGATCAAAAACGAGCAGTACTTC.

This clonotype has ten or more counts. V and J are TRBV12-3 or TRBV12-4 and TRBJ2-1; D unclear. The CDR3 totals 12 residues. V was pared by 3 bases and J by 10 bases, with 10 bases between. The CDR3 bases are TGTGCCAGCAGTTTCTTCAGTCTGGAGCAGTTCTTC. Amino acid sequence: CASSFFSLEQFF.

This clonotype was seen more than once but under ten times. The J gene is TRBJ2-1, the V gene TRBV10-3, with 7 bases fitting TRBD1. The germline gives CDR1 ENHRY, CDR2 SYGVKD. V was pared by 2 bases and J by 5 bases, with 3 bases of the junction left unmatched. This CDR3 spans 14 amino acids. The CDR3 nucleotides read TGTGCCATCAGTGAGCGGACAGGCGACAATGAGCAGTTCTTC. Translation gives CAISERTGDNEQFF.

The sample holds many counts of this clonotype. CDR3 nucleotides: TGCAGTGCTAGAACCCCGAACACCGGGGAGCTGTTTTTT. Translating gives CSARTPNTGELFF. The chain uses TRBV20-1 and TRBJ2-2; no reliable D call. This CDR3 spans 13 amino acids. Germline lookup yields CDR1 DFQATT and CDR2 SNEGSKA (reference sequence). Trimming pared 2 bases from V and 0 bases from J, leaving 4 bases between.

Concerning this clonotype itself: This clone may be a read error of a much larger clone one base away. This chain links TRBV6-1 with TRBJ1-1; D might be TRBD1 (5 bases). Germline V lookup: CDR1 MNHNS, CDR2 SASEGT. With 5 bases removed from V and 6 bases from J, the gap between germline ends came to 13 bases. The CDR3 spans 13 residues. The CDR3 spells CASSPGSNAEAFF. In nucleotides, the CDR3 is TGTGCCAGCAGTCCAGGGTCCAACGCTGAAGCTTTCTTT.

This chain uses TRBV29-1 with TRBJ2-6, with D unresolved. The V end lost 0 bases, the J end lost 0 bases, and 12 bases lay between the germline ends. CDR3 size: 17 residues. Looked up from germline, CDR1 is SQVTM and CDR2 is ANQGSEA. Here the CDR3 DNA reads TGCAGCGTTGAAGACCCCGGGCTGTGCTCTGGGGCCAACGTCCTGACTTTC. It specifies CSVEDPGLCSGANVLTF.

This clonotype was counted ten times or more. The CDR3 DNA reads as TGCGCCAGCAGCGGGGGGGACCTGGGGAATGAGCAGTTCTTC. Translated: CASSGGDLGNEQFF. This chain links TRBV5-1 with TRBJ2-1; 7 positions match TRBD2. The CDR3 has 14 amino acids. Per the germline V gene, CDR1 is SGHRS and CDR2 is YFSETQ. The V and J ends lost 4 bases and 7 bases, in that order; junction bases with no gene match: 8.

This clonotype has only one observation. This sequence joins TRBV4-3 and TRBJ1-3; D may be TRBD1 (6 bases). V was trimmed by 1 base and J by 0 bases, leaving 10 bases between them. The CDR3 has 16 amino acids. Germline CDR1 reads LGHNA; CDR2 reads YSLEER. The CDR3 DNA is TGCGCCAGCAGCCAAGGACAGGCCAGCTCTGGAAACACCATATATTTT. Amino acid sequence: CASSQGQASSGNTIYF.

CDR3 sequence reads: CASSLPRGGGIYEQYF. CDR3 DNA: TGTGCCAGCAGCCTCCCAAGGGGGGGTGGAATCTACGAGCAGTACTTC. The V and J genes are TRBV7-6 and TRBJ2-7; tentatively, D is TRBD2 (7 bases). Trimming left V 5 bases short and J 3 bases short, with 20 bases between. The CDR3 spans 16 residues. Per germline, CDR1 SGHVS and CDR2 FNYEAQ.

The V and J genes are TRBV19 and TRBJ2-7, with 7 bases matching TRBD1. The CDR3 runs 14 residues. The ends lost 7 bases at V and 7 bases at J; junction bases unmatched: 13. Germline V CDR1 and CDR2: LNHDA, SQIVND (reference sequence). The CDR3 here is CASKGAGDTGEQYF. CDR3 DNA: TGTGCCAGTAAGGGGGCAGGGGACACCGGGGAGCAGTACTTC.

This clonotype was seen only a few times. This chain links TRBV20-1 with TRBJ2-3; D might be TRBD1 (7 bases). Germline lookup yields CDR1 DFQATT and CDR2 SNEGSKA (reference sequence). The V and J ends lost 6 bases and 4 bases respectively, with 23 bases between them. This CDR3 is built from 16 residues. CDR3 sequence reads: CSATTQTSRGADTQYF. CDR3 bases: TGCAGTGCGACGACACAAACTAGCAGGGGGGCAGATACGCAGTATTTT.

This clonotype has a handful of counts. J is TRBJ1-5 and V is TRBV2, with a weak D call TRBD1 (5 bases). The germline V gene encodes CDR1 SNHLY and CDR2 FYNNEI. CDR3 length: 13 residues. Trimming stripped 4 bases from V and 4 bases from J, with 8 bases between. DNA of the CDR3: TGTGCCAGCAGTGCAGGGCGGAATCAGCCCCAGCATTTT. Translating gives CASSAGRNQPQHF.

Notes on this clonotype: Likely a read error: the CDR3 ends without its conserved phenylalanine or tryptophan. The J gene is TRBJ1-3, the V gene TRBV6-5, with TRBD1 identical over 8 bases. This CDR3 comprises 17 residues. CDR1 and CDR2 (germline): MNHEY, SVGAGI. V shed 0 bases and J 6 bases; nucleotides not matched to a gene: 10. The DNA of the CDR3 is TGTGCCAGCAGTTACTCACCGGGACAGGTTGGGGCAAACACCATATATCTT. Encoded protein: CASSYSPGQVGANTIYL.

As for this clonotype: The junction and the germline gene differ at one end; a read error may be behind it. This chain connects TRBV15 to TRBJ1-2; 7 bases are shared with TRBD1. The CDR3 runs to 15 residues. Germline CDR1 reads LNHNV; CDR2 reads YYDKDF (reference sequence). The CDR3 DNA reads as TGTGCCACCAGCCGAGAGGGGCAGGGGGTGTATGGCTGCACCTTC. Translating gives CATSREGQGVYGCTF.

The chain is built from TRBV25-1 and TRBJ2-3, with 10 bases matching TRBD1. Germline CDR1 and CDR2: MGHDK and SYGVNS. The trim removed 0 bases at V and 4 bases at J, leaving 4 bases unmatched. The CDR3 sequence is 16 residues long. The CDR3 DNA reads TGTGCCAGCAGTGAATATCCGGGACAGGGGTCAGATACGCAGTATTTT. Translated: CASSEYPGQGSDTQYF.

The J gene is TRBJ1-2, the V gene TRBV2; possibly TRBD1 for D (5 bases). The CDR3 runs to 14 residues. In germline, CDR1 is SNHLY, CDR2 FYNNEI. The V and J ends lost 6 bases and 5 bases respectively, with 16 bases between them. The CDR3 loop is CASSPSQGLYGYTF. DNA of the CDR3: TGTGCCAGCAGCCCCAGCCAGGGTTTGTATGGCTACACCTTC.

Many counts were recorded for this clonotype. The V and J genes are TRBV5-1 and TRBJ1-2; D uncertain. This CDR3 is built from 15 residues. V lost 0 bases to trimming and J lost 0 bases, with 9 bases between them. CDR1 and CDR2 (germline): SGHRS, YFSETQ. This CDR3 is CASSLDLTANYGYTF. The DNA of the CDR3 is TGCGCCAGCAGCTTGGACTTGACCGCTAACTATGGCTACACCTTC.

The gene calls are TRBV7-3 and TRBJ1-6; TRBD1 aligns across 7 bases. Looked up from germline, CDR1 is SGHTA and CDR2 is FQGTGA. Trimming cost V 6 bases and J 7 bases; bases outside gene matches: 9. CDR3 size: 15 residues. Written as DNA, the CDR3 is TGTGCCAGCAGTTCACAGGGGATGGGGAATTCACCCCTCCACTTT. The encoded protein is CASSSQGMGNSPLHF.